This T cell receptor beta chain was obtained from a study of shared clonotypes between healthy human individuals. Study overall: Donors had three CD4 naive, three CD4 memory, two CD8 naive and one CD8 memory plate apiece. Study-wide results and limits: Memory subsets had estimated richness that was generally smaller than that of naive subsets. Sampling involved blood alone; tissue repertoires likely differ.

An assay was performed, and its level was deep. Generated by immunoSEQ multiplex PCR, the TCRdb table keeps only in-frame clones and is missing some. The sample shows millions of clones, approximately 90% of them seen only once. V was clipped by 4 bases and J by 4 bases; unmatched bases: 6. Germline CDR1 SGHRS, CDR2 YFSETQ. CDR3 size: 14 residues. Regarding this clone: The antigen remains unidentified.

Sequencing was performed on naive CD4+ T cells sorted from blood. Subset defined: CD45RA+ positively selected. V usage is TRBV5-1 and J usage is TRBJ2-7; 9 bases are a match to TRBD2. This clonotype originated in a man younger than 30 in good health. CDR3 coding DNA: TGCGCCAGCAGCGCAACTAGCGGGCGTTACGAGCAGTACTTC. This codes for CASSATSGRYEQYF. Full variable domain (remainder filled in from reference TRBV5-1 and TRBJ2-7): KAGVTQTPRYLIKTRGQQVTLSCSPISGHRSVSWYQQTPGQGLQFLFEYFSETQRNKGNFPGRFSGRQFSNSRSEMNVSTLELGDSALYLCASSATSGRYEQYFGPGTRLTVT.